Sequencing of this T cell receptor beta chain was carried out in a study of blood T cell repertoires in COVID-19. Whole-study context: COVID-19 samples, acute and convalescent, were from the United States, Italy and Spain. From T cells, B-cell-depleted T cells, or PBMCs came the material, which was cDNA or gDNA.

The CDR3 extends over 14 amino acids. Germline CDR1 and CDR2: LGHDT and YNNKEL (reference sequence). V gave up 1 base and J gave up 10 bases; unmatched junction bases: 8. Patients at the Seattle site were enrolled during active infection and followed longitudinally. TCRdb's copy holds only in-frame clones and misses some; the assay was immunoSEQ multiplex PCR. The table has about 270,000 clones, roughly nine tenths seen once; the top ten hold 12%. This sequence was found in a woman aged 25 to 39 with COVID-19, enrolled during active disease. Sequenced: peripheral blood. The chain uses TRBV3-1 (or the pseudogene TRBV3-2) and TRBJ1-1; the match to TRBD1 covers 8 bases. CDR3 residues: CASSQAHPGGRAFF. The CDR3 DNA follows: TGTGCCAGCAGCCAAGCCCACCCAGGGGGCAGAGCTTTCTTT.